These 32 T cell receptor beta chains were all obtained from the same sample, sequenced in a study of human T cells and chemical hapten exposure. TCRdb used MiXCR to reprocess the RACE reads, holding one entry per CDR3 protein. The sample contains 84,000 or so distinct CDR3 sequences, about 10% of which appear only once. Documented time point: patch test 2, 6 weeks after DPC sensitization. The treatment: therapeutic diphenylcyclopropenone sensitization with weekly scalp DPC. The sequencing used whole blood, collected in connection with sensitization to the hapten diphenylcyclopropenone (DPC). Receptors originate from a woman in her 30s with alopecia areata. Some clones in this sample may be carry-over from other donors' samples.

This clonotype was observed at least ten times. The chain couples TRBV4-3 to TRBJ1-1, with D tentatively TRBD1 (5 bases). This CDR3 is built from 14 residues. CDR1 and CDR2 from the germline V gene are LGHNA and YSLEER. V dropped 4 bases and J dropped 8 bases, with 17 bases sitting between them. The CDR3: CASSRTGTREEAFF. In nucleotides, the CDR3 is TGCGCCAGCAGCCGAACCGGGACCCGGGAAGAAGCTTTCTTT.

This clonotype was observed at least ten times. The chain has TRBV24-1 and TRBJ2-2; 8 positions agree with TRBD1. Germline values: CDR1 KGHDR, CDR2 SFDVKD. The CDR3 loop spans 17 amino acids. V shed 3 bases and J 1 base; nucleotides not matched to a gene: 6. The CDR3: CATSDPTGQENTGELFF. CDR3 in DNA: TGTGCCACCAGTGATCCTACGGGACAGGAGAACACCGGGGAGCTGTTTTTT.

This clonotype was seen a handful of times. The V call is TRBV6-5, the J call TRBJ1-1; 7 nucleotides line up with TRBD1. This CDR3 spans 16 amino acids. In germline, CDR1 is MNHEY, CDR2 SVGAGI. The V and J ends lost 5 bases and 4 bases, in that order; junction bases with no gene match: 13. CDR3 nucleotide sequence: TGTGCCAGCAGTCGACGAGGGGGCGCATTGGGCACTGAAGCTTTCTTT. This translates into CASSRRGGALGTEAFF.

This clonotype has a handful of counts. V and J are TRBV7-8 and TRBJ1-5; D perhaps matches TRBD1 (5 bases). Trimming left V 4 bases short and J 3 bases short, with 13 bases between. The V gene's germline CDR1 is SGHVS and CDR2 FQNEAQ. The CDR3 totals 15 residues. Here the CDR3 reads CASSSLRGPNQPQHF. CDR3 sequence (DNA): TGTGCCAGCAGCTCCCTACGGGGACCCAATCAGCCCCAGCATTTT. Using reference TRBV7-8 and TRBJ1-5 for the parts outside the CDR3, the full variable domain is GAGVSQSPRYKVAKRGQDVALRCDPISGHVSLFWYQQALGQGPEFLTYFQNEAQLDKSGLPSDRFFAERPEGSVSTLKIQRTQQEDSAVYLCASSSLRGPNQPQHFGDGTRLSIL.

This clonotype was detected ten times or more. The chain links TRBV12-3 or TRBV12-4 to TRBJ1-2; 9 nucleotides match TRBD1. CDR3 length: 13 residues. J lost 7 bases, V lost 6 bases, and 6 bases had no gene match. The CDR3 here is CASREGQGSGYTF. CDR3 coding DNA: TGTGCCAGCAGAGAGGGACAGGGTTCTGGCTACACCTTC.

This clonotype was seen ten or more times. This rearrangement joins TRBV20-1 to TRBJ2-7; 11 nucleotides line up with TRBD2. Germline CDR1 is DFQATT and CDR2 is SNEGSKA (reference sequence). Unmatched junction bases numbered 6, after V lost 4 bases and J lost 1 base. CDR3 length: 15 amino acids. CDR3 residues: CSAILGLAVSYEQYF. CDR3 nucleotide sequence: TGCAGTGCTATCCTGGGACTAGCGGTATCCTACGAGCAGTACTTC.

This clonotype was seen ten or more times. The chain joins TRBV20-1 to TRBJ1-5; 8 bases line up with TRBD1. Looked up from germline, CDR1 is DFQATT and CDR2 is SNEGSKA (reference sequence). The junction had 4 bases not matched to a gene; V was cut back by 6 bases and J by 6 bases. This CDR3 comprises 12 residues. CDR3 region: CSAGQVRQPQHF. The CDR3 nucleotides are TGCAGTGCGGGACAGGTCCGTCAGCCCCAGCATTTT.

This clonotype was recorded many times. V and J are TRBV6-6 and TRBJ2-7; D possibly corresponds to TRBD2 (5 bases). The CDR3 is 13 residues long. V was cut by 5 bases and J by 2 bases, with 10 bases left in between. Germline CDR1 is MNHNY and CDR2 is SVGAGI (reference sequence). CDR3 amino acids: CASSLAGPYEQYF. Here the CDR3 DNA reads TGTGCCAGCAGTCTGGCGGGTCCCTACGAGCAGTACTTC.

The rearrangement links TRBV18 to TRBJ2-5; D possibly corresponds to TRBD2 (6 bases). With 1 base removed from V and 2 bases from J, the gap between germline ends came to 8 bases. CDR3 length: 14 amino acids. Germline values: CDR1 KGHSH, CDR2 LQKENI. The CDR3 spells CASSPRGDQETQYF. DNA of the CDR3: TGTGCCAGCTCACCACGGGGGGATCAAGAGACCCAGTACTTC.

Ten or more counts support this clonotype. This chain links TRBV29-1 with TRBJ1-2, with D tentatively TRBD1 (6 bases). V was clipped by 7 bases and J by 8 bases, with 20 bases between them. CDR1 and CDR2 from the germline V gene are SQVTM and ANQGSEA. The CDR3 runs to 13 residues. The CDR3, as DNA: TGCAGCGCCGCCTTAGGGGGAAAGTACGGCTACACCTTC. It is translated as CSAALGGKYGYTF. Full variable domain (outside the CDR3, taken from reference TRBV29-1 and TRBJ1-2): SAVISQKPSRDICQRGTSLTIQCQVDSQVTMMFWYRQQPGQSLTLIATANQGSEATYESGFVIDKFPISRPNLTFSTLTVSNMSPEDSSIYLCSAALGGKYGYTFGSGTRLTVV.

This clonotype was observed at least ten times. This rearrangement joins TRBV7-3 to TRBJ1-6; 10 bases fit TRBD1. Germline V lookup: CDR1 SGHTA, CDR2 FQGTGA. The CDR3 has 16 residues. V gave up 0 bases and J gave up 9 bases; unmatched junction bases: 5. CDR3 sequence (DNA): TGTGCCAGCAGCTTAACGGGGGACAGGGGTGGTTCACCCCTCCACTTT. Residues: CASSLTGDRGGSPLHF.

This chain uses TRBV20-1 with TRBJ1-1; unclear D gene. Deletions cut 6 bases from V and 0 bases from J, with 8 bases between. The germline V gene has CDR1 DFQATT and CDR2 SNEGSKA (reference sequence). CDR3 length equals 12 residues. The CDR3 region has the DNA TGCAGTGCCTCTGGAATGAACACTGAAGCTTTCTTT. This codes for CSASGMNTEAFF.

This clonotype was picked up many times. J is TRBJ1-3 and V is TRBV28, with a possible D match to TRBD1 (5 bases). The CDR3 consists of 15 residues. Per the germline V gene, CDR1 is MDHEN and CDR2 is SYDVKM. The V end lost 6 bases, the J end lost 1 base, and 13 bases lay between the germline ends. CDR3 DNA: TGTGCCAGCAGCATTCGGACACCTTCTGGAAACACCATATATTTT. Residues: CASSIRTPSGNTIYF.

This clonotype has a handful of counts. This chain links TRBV11-2 with TRBJ1-5; D is unclear. This CDR3 comprises 15 residues. V lost 3 bases, J lost 2 bases, and 11 bases lay in between. Germline CDR1 is SGHAT and CDR2 is FQNNGV. The CDR3 here is CASSLYPGRNQPQHF. CDR3 bases: TGTGCCAGCAGCTTGTACCCTGGGCGCAATCAGCCCCAGCATTTT.

The genes are TRBV28 and TRBJ1-1; D uncertain. Trimming removed 5 bases from V and 0 bases from J, with 13 bases in between. Germline values: CDR1 MDHEN, CDR2 SYDVKM. This CDR3 is 15 amino acids long. CDR3 protein: CASSPAGSMNTEAFF. The CDR3, as DNA: TGTGCCAGCAGTCCCGCCGGGAGCATGAACACTGAAGCTTTCTTT.

A few counts support this clonotype. This chain uses TRBV7-8 with TRBJ1-4, with 9 nucleotides matching TRBD1. V dropped 4 bases and J dropped 6; count of bases not matched to a gene: 3. The germline V gene has CDR1 SGHVS and CDR2 FQNEAQ. This CDR3 region has 14 residues. CDR3 amino acids: CASSWDRVDEKLFF. CDR3 bases: TGTGCCAGCAGCTGGGACAGGGTAGATGAAAAACTGTTTTTT.

Ten or more counts support this clonotype. The chain is built from TRBV19 and TRBJ1-6, with D tentatively TRBD1 (6 bases). The CDR3 has 13 residues. CDR1 is LNHDA, CDR2 SQIVND, per germline (reference sequence). Trimming removed 10 bases from V and 9 bases from J, with 16 bases in between. CDR3 nucleotides: TGTGCCACCCAGGAGCAGGGGTTTTCACCCCTCCACTTT. Translated: CATQEQGFSPLHF.

The rearrangement links TRBV6-1 to TRBJ1-5; TRBD1 agrees at 7 bases. The CDR3 is 13 amino acids. Germline lookup yields CDR1 MNHNS and CDR2 SASEGT. V trimming: 8 bases; J trimming: 5 bases; junction bases outside the gene matches: 6. The CDR3 is CASDRAGDQPQHF. The CDR3 DNA is TGTGCCAGCGACAGGGCTGGCGATCAGCCCCAGCATTTT.

This clonotype has more than one count but fewer than ten. The chain links TRBV14 to TRBJ1-3; D is undetermined. Germline V gives CDR1 SGHDN, CDR2 FVKESK. The CDR3 contains 15 residues. Trimming took 4 bases from V and 3 from J, leaving 13 bases between them. The CDR3 loop reads CASSLPGGIGNTIYF. CDR3 coding DNA: TGTGCCAGCAGCCTCCCCGGCGGGATTGGAAACACCATATATTTT.

This clonotype was observed at least ten times. V is TRBV19 and J is TRBJ1-2, with D perhaps TRBD1 (6 bases). The CDR3 covers 15 residues. The V gene lost 6 bases and the J gene lost 3 bases, with 17 bases spanning the gap. Germline CDR1 LNHDA, CDR2 SQIVND (reference sequence). CDR3 residues: CASRLPGGLDYGYTF. The CDR3 DNA reads TGTGCCAGTAGGCTCCCCGGGGGGCTCGACTATGGCTACACCTTC.

This clonotype came up many times. The V and J genes are TRBV12-3 or TRBV12-4 and TRBJ2-2; D not resolved. The CDR3 contains 11 residues. Between the trimmed V and J ends, which lost 7 bases and 9 bases, there was a span of 9 bases. The DNA of the CDR3 is TGTGCCAGCACCAATTATCGGGAGCTGTTTTTT. This translates into CASTNYRELFF.

The table lists this clonotype with many counts. The J gene is TRBJ2-7, the V gene TRBV29-1; maybe TRBD1 (6 bases). The CDR3 is 16 amino acids. V dropped 0 bases and J dropped 9 bases, with 24 bases sitting between them. Germline V gives CDR1 SQVTM, CDR2 ANQGSEA. CDR3 region: CSVEDLSPGHLRLQYF. As DNA, the CDR3 is TGCAGCGTTGAAGATCTCAGTCCGGGACATCTACGACTGCAGTACTTC.

This clonotype was detected many times. The chain employs TRBV6-6 and TRBJ1-1; D is unclear. Germline loops: CDR1 MNHNY, CDR2 SVGAGI (reference sequence). The CDR3 contains 14 residues. V lost 6 bases to trimming and J lost 6 bases, with 17 bases between them. In nucleotides, the CDR3 is TGTGCCAGCAGGGCGAGCGGAGCGTGGCCTGAAGCTTTCTTT. It encodes CASRASGAWPEAFF.

This chain uses TRBV27 with TRBJ1-2; 8 nucleotides match TRBD1. Germline V CDR1 and CDR2: MNHEY, SMNVEV (reference sequence). After removal of 8 bases from V and 8 bases from J, the junction contained 10 bases not matched to a gene. The CDR3 spans 13 residues. This chain's CDR3 is CASGDRPTPGYTF. For the CDR3, the DNA is TGTGCCAGCGGGGACAGGCCTACCCCCGGCTACACCTTC.

The genes are TRBV11-2 and TRBJ1-1; 7 bases are shared with TRBD1. The CDR3 runs to 15 residues. CDR1 and CDR2 from the germline V gene are SGHAT and FQNNGV. J was trimmed by 0 bases and V by 5 bases; bases with no gene match: 6. CDR3 region: CASSRYRGLNTEAFF. The CDR3 DNA sequence: TGTGCCAGCAGCAGGTACAGGGGACTGAACACTGAAGCTTTCTTT.

This chain uses TRBV20-1 with TRBJ2-7; D may be TRBD1 or TRBD2 (5 bases each). This CDR3 contains 14 residues. Germline V gene data show CDR1 as DFQATT and CDR2 as SNEGSKA (reference sequence). Trimming took off 0 bases at V and 3 bases at J, with 12 bases between the two ends. This CDR3 reads CSARDPWGSYEQYF. CDR3 sequence (DNA): TGCAGTGCTAGAGACCCCTGGGGGAGCTACGAGCAGTACTTC.

The CDR3 DNA is TGTGCCAGCAGCTTGGGGGGATCGAGGACTGAAGCTTTCTTT. Translated: CASSLGGSRTEAFF. The J gene is TRBJ1-1, the V gene TRBV7-3; a weak D match, TRBD1 (5 bases). CDR1 and CDR2 (germline): SGHTA, FQGTGA. The germline V and J ends were trimmed by 3 bases and 5 bases, with 13 bases remaining between them. The length of the CDR3 is 14 residues.

This chain links TRBV6-1 with TRBJ2-1; 11 nucleotides match TRBD2. Germline CDR1 is MNHNS and CDR2 is SASEGT. This CDR3 is 15 amino acids long. V lost 4 bases and J lost 11; bases outside the gene matches: 10. The CDR3 nucleotides read TGTGCCAGCAGTGGGGGGGGGACTAGCGGAGGAAAGCAGTTCTTC. Its protein product is CASSGGGTSGGKQFF.

This clonotype showed up many times. The rearrangement links TRBV28 to TRBJ2-2, with D unclear. V shed 3 bases and J shed 2 bases, with 7 bases lying between them. CDR1 is MDHEN, CDR2 SYDVKM, per germline. The CDR3 consists of 14 residues. The DNA for the CDR3 is TGTGCCAGCAGTTTCTTTTACAACACCGGGGAGCTGTTTTTT. Translating gives CASSFFYNTGELFF. The full variable domain, rest sourced from reference TRBV28 and TRBJ2-2, is DVKVTQSSRYLVKRTGEKVFLECVQDMDHENMFWYRQDPGLGLRLIYFSYDVKMKEKGDIPEGYSVSREKKERFSLILESASTNQTSMYLCASSFFYNTGELFFGEGSRLTVL.

This clonotype was seen at least ten times. J is TRBJ2-1 and V is TRBV25-1; 7 bases agree with TRBD2. This CDR3 spans 13 amino acids. Trimming took 7 bases from V and 3 from J; bases not matched to a gene: 3. CDR1 and CDR2 from the germline V gene are MGHDK and SYGVNS. Here the CDR3 reads CASTWEGYNEQFF. DNA for the CDR3: TGTGCCAGCACCTGGGAGGGCTACAATGAGCAGTTCTTC.

This clonotype has more than one count but fewer than ten. The chain recombines TRBV20-1 with TRBJ1-3; 7 bases are a match to TRBD1. The J segment lost 3 bases and the V segment lost 4 bases, leaving 0 bases of the junction unmatched. There are 12 residues in the CDR3. Germline CDR1 is DFQATT and CDR2 is SNEGSKA (reference sequence). CDR3 nucleotide sequence: TGCAGTGCTACAGGGGGTGGAAACACCATATATTTT. Protein: CSATGGGNTIYF.

The chain uses TRBV12-3 or TRBV12-4 and TRBJ1-5; TRBD1 aligns across 9 bases. The CDR3 runs 14 residues. J was trimmed by 9 bases and V by 6 bases; bases with no gene match: 9. The CDR3 sequence: CASSRGQGQRPQHF. The CDR3 DNA is TGTGCCAGCAGCCGTGGACAGGGGCAACGGCCCCAGCATTTT.